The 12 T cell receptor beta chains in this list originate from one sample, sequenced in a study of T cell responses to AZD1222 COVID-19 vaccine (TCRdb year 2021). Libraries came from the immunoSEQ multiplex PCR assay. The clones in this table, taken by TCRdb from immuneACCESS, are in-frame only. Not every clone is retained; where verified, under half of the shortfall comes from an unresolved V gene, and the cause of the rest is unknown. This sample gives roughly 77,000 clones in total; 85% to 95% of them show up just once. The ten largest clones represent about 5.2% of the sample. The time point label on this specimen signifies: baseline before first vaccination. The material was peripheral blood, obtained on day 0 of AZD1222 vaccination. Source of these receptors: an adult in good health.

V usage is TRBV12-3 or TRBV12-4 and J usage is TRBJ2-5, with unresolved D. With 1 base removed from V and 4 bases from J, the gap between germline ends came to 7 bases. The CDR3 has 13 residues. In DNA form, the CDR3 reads TGTGCCAGCAGTTTAGATGGCCGAGAGACCCAGTACTTC. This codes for CASSLDGRETQYF.

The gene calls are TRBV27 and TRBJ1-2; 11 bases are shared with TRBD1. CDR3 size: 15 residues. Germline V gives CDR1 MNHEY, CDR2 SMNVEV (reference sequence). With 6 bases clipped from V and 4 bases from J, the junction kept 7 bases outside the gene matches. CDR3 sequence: CASSRGTGGIYGYTF. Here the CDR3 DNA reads TGTGCCAGCAGCCGGGGGACAGGGGGTATCTATGGCTACACCTTC.

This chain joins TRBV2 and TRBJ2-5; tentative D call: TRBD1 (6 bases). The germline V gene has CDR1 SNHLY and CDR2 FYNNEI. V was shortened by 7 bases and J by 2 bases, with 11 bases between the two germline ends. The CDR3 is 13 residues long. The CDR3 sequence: CASTGTSQETQYF. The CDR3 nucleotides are TGTGCCAGCACGGGGACAAGTCAAGAGACCCAGTACTTC.

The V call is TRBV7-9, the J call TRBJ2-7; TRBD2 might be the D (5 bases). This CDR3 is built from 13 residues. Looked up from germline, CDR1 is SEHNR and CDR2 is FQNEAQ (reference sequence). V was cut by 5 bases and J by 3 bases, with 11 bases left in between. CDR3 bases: TGTGCCAGCAGCAGGACTTTTGACTACGAGCAGTACTTC. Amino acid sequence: CASSRTFDYEQYF.

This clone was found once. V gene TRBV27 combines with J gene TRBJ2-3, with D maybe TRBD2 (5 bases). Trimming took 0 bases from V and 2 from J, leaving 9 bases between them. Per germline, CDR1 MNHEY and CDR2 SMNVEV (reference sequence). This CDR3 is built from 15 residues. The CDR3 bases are TGTGCCAGCAGTTTATCGAACGGACTCACAGATACGCAGTATTTT. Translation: CASSLSNGLTDTQYF.

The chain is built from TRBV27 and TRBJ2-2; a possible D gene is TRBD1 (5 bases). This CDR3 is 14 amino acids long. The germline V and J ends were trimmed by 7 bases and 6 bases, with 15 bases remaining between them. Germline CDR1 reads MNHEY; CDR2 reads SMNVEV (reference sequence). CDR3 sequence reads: CASTMEGVSGELFF. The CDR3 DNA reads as TGTGCCAGCACCATGGAAGGGGTGTCCGGGGAGCTGTTTTTT.

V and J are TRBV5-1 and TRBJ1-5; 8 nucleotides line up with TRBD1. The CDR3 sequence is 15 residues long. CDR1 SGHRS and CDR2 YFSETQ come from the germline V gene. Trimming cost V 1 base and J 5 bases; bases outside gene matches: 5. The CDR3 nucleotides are TGCGCCAGCAGCTTGTTGGGACAGGAGGATCAGCCCCAGCATTTT. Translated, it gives CASSLLGQEDQPQHF.

In DNA form, the CDR3 reads TGTGCCACCAGCAGACATGGGGCACGGGCTGAAGCTTTCTTT. It translates to CATSRHGARAEAFF. V gene TRBV15 combines with J gene TRBJ1-1; D possibly corresponds to TRBD1 (5 bases). Germline V CDR1 and CDR2: LNHNV, YYDKDF (reference sequence). Trimming took off 2 bases at V and 6 bases at J, with 13 bases between the two ends. This CDR3 is built from 14 residues. The full variable domain, completed using reference TRBV15 and TRBJ1-1, is DAMVIQNPRYQVTQFGKPVTLSCSQTLNHNVMYWYQQKSSQAPKLLFHYYDKDFNNEADTPDNFQSRRPNTSFCFLDIRSPGLGDTAMYLCATSRHGARAEAFFGQGTRLTVV.

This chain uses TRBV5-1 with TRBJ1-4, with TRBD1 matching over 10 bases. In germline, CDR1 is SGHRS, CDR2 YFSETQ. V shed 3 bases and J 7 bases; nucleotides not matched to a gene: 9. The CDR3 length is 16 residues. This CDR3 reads CASSSGQGIIAEKLFF. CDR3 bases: TGCGCCAGCAGCTCGGGACAGGGGATAATAGCTGAAAAACTGTTTTTT.

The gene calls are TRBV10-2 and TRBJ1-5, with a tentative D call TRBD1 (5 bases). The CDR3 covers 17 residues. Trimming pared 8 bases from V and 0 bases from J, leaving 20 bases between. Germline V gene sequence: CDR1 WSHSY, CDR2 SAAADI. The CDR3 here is CASDRDRRTYSNQPQHF. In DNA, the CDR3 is TGCGCCAGCGACCGGGACCGCAGGACTTATAGCAATCAGCCCCAGCATTTT.

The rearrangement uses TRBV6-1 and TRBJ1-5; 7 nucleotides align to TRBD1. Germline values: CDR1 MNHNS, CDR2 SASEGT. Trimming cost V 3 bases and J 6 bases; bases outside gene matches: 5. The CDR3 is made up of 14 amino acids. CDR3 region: CASSDQQGIQPQHF. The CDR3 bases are TGTGCCAGCAGTGACCAACAGGGGATTCAGCCCCAGCATTTT.

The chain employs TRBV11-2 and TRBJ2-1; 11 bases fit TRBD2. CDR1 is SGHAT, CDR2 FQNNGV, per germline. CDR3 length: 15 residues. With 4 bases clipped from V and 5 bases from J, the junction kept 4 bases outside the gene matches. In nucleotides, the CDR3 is TGTGCCAGCAGCTCCCGACTAGCGGGGAACAATGAGCAGTTCTTC. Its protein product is CASSSRLAGNNEQFF.